This T cell receptor beta chain was sequenced in a study of read filtering for tumor transcriptome and immune sequencing. In the study overall: The cohort had about 16 men and more than 13 women aged about 47 to 90, mean around 63 years. By R-ISS, stages I, II and III held about 8, 17 and 7 patients.

The CDR3 sequence is 13 residues long. From germline, CDR1 is SNHLY and CDR2 FYNNEI. About this clonotype: The junction differs from germline at one of its ends, possibly a read error.

From roughly 390 ng of RNA, a library with molecular barcoded alpha/delta and beta/gamma adaptors was made. MiXCR, applied by TCRdb to the reads, yields one record per CDR3 protein. This sample has roughly 67,000 distinct CDR3 sequences, with around a fifth found just once. The origin of this receptor is a donor aged 40 or older with multiple myeloma. The chain recombines TRBV2 with TRBJ2-2; weak D call: TRBD2 (5 bases). Sequenced: a population of CD138-negative cells sorted from bone marrow. Here the CDR3 reads CASSEEIIGELYF. In DNA, the CDR3 is TGTGCCAGCAGTGAAGAGATAATCGGGGAGCTGTATTTT.